The next 28 T cell receptor beta chains were all read from a single sample in a study of identical twins. TCRdb reanalysed the 5' RACE reads using MiXCR and keeps one entry per CDR3 protein. The sample shows hundreds of thousands of distinct CDR3 sequences, 8.6% of them seen only once. These sequences were also reported in another study, on yellow fever vaccine responses in identical twins.

Sequenced input: PBMCs. All receptors come from a woman aged 18-30 years in good health.

This clonotype appeared many times. The J gene is TRBJ2-3, the V gene TRBV4-2; perhaps TRBD2 as D (6 bases). This CDR3 spans 16 amino acids. Deletions cut 4 bases from V and 2 bases from J, with 16 bases between. The V gene's germline CDR1 is LGHNA and CDR2 YNFKEQ. The CDR3 reads CASSLLPGTLTDTQYF. The CDR3 nucleotides are TGTGCCAGCAGCCTTCTACCCGGGACTCTCACAGATACGCAGTATTTT.

This clonotype occurred many times. This sequence joins TRBV7-2 and TRBJ1-5; no clear D gene. The V end was cut by 3 bases, the J end by 2 bases, with 11 bases between. The germline V gene has CDR1 SGHTA and CDR2 FQGNSA. CDR3 size: 15 residues. The CDR3 spells CASSLGTWGNQPQHF. CDR3 in DNA: TGTGCCAGCAGCTTGGGAACCTGGGGCAATCAGCCCCAGCATTTT. Looking up the rest from reference TRBV7-2 and TRBJ1-5 gives the full variable domain: GAGVSQSPSNKVTEKGKDVELRCDPISGHTALYWYRQSLGQGLEFLIYFQGNSAPDKSGLPSDRFSAERTGGSVSTLTIQRTQQEDSAVYLCASSLGTWGNQPQHFGDGTRLSIL.

The chain couples TRBV20-1 to TRBJ2-4, with 7 bases fitting TRBD2. The CDR3 is 18 amino acids. Germline CDR1 is DFQATT and CDR2 is SNEGSKA (reference sequence). The ends lost 4 bases at V and 0 bases at J; junction bases unmatched: 15. CDR3 in DNA: TGCAGTGCTAAGGGGACGGGGGGACGAATTCTAGCCAAAAACATTCAGTACTTC. Translation gives CSAKGTGGRILAKNIQYF.

In its sample, this clonotype was seen a few times. This sequence joins TRBV5-1 and TRBJ1-2; D perhaps matches TRBD1 (5 bases). Germline V CDR1 and CDR2: SGHRS, YFSETQ. The ends were cut back, 1 base at V and 2 bases at J, with 9 bases in the middle. The CDR3 consists of 14 residues. The CDR3: CASSLQEGNYGYTF. CDR3 sequence (DNA): TGCGCCAGCAGCTTGCAGGAGGGGAACTATGGCTACACCTTC.

This clonotype occurred many times. This chain uses TRBV12-3 or TRBV12-4 with TRBJ2-1, with TRBD2 matching over 13 bases. Germline trimming cut 5 bases from V and 5 bases from J; bases unmatched to any gene: 6. CDR3 length: 16 amino acids. DNA of the CDR3: TGTGCCAGCAGTCCGGGACTAGCGGGGCCCCACAATGAGCAGTTCTTC. Its translation is CASSPGLAGPHNEQFF.

This clonotype was observed a handful of times. DNA for the CDR3: TGTGCCAGCAGCGCCTGGACTAGCGGGAGATCGAGCGATGAGCAGTTCTTC. Its protein is CASSAWTSGRSSDEQFF. The chain is built from TRBV11-2 and TRBJ2-1; 13 nucleotides match TRBD2. J was trimmed by 8 bases and V by 5 bases; bases with no gene match: 12. Germline CDR1 SGHAT, CDR2 FQNNGV. This CDR3 has 17 residues.

This clonotype was found a few times. The chain has TRBV10-3 and TRBJ1-2; 12 bases map to TRBD1. V was pared by 6 bases and J by 0 bases, with 11 bases of the junction left unmatched. CDR3 size: 18 residues. Germline values: CDR1 ENHRY, CDR2 SYGVKD. CDR3 bases: TGTGCCATCAGCGACGGCTGGGACAGGGGGCTAGCTAACTATGGCTACACCTTC. It specifies CAISDGWDRGLANYGYTF.

The CDR3 nucleotides read TGCGCCAGCAGCTCCGAGCCAGGGCGCGTCTCTACCGGCGAGCAGTACTTC. It encodes CASSSEPGRVSTGEQYF. The chain is built from TRBV5-1 and TRBJ2-7, with D maybe TRBD1 (5 bases). Germline V gives CDR1 SGHRS, CDR2 YFSETQ. V shed 3 bases and J shed 6 bases, with 25 bases lying between them. The CDR3 length is 17 residues.

The chain is built from TRBV18 and TRBJ2-7; the match to TRBD2 covers 11 bases. CDR1 is KGHSH and CDR2 is LQKENI in the germline V gene. The ends lost 2 bases at V and 7 bases at J; junction bases unmatched: 7. The CDR3 has 15 amino acids. The CDR3 DNA is TGTGCCAGCTCACCATTCCTAGCGGGAGGTTATGAGCAGTACTTC. Its protein product is CASSPFLAGGYEQYF.

This clonotype has only a few counts. This chain joins TRBV7-9 and TRBJ2-3; TRBD1 agrees at 9 bases. J was trimmed by 3 bases and V by 5 bases; bases with no gene match: 12. Per germline, CDR1 SEHNR and CDR2 FQNEAQ (reference sequence). The CDR3 runs 17 residues. CDR3 loop: CASSPSPDRGGTDTQYF. The CDR3 nucleotides are TGTGCCAGCAGCCCCTCTCCCGACAGGGGGGGTACAGATACGCAGTATTTT.

The CDR3 loop reads CASRLARMTLLAGELFF. For the CDR3, the DNA is TGCGCCAGCAGGTTAGCCCGTATGACCCTTCTCGCCGGGGAGCTGTTTTTT. The chain carries TRBV5-1 and TRBJ2-2; D remains unclear. Germline V gives CDR1 SGHRS, CDR2 YFSETQ. CDR3 length equals 17 residues. With 5 bases removed from V and 6 bases from J, the gap between germline ends came to 23 bases. Combining the CDR3 with reference TRBV5-1 and TRBJ2-2 gives the whole variable domain KAGVTQTPRYLIKTRGQQVTLSCSPISGHRSVSWYQQTPGQGLQFLFEYFSETQRNKGNFPGRFSGRQFSNSRSEMNVSTLELGDSALYLCASRLARMTLLAGELFFGEGSRLTVL.

There are a few counts of this clonotype. CDR3 amino acids: CASSTLGGWDEQYF. CDR3 bases: TGTGCCAGCAGCACCCTTGGGGGGTGGGACGAGCAGTACTTC. This rearrangement joins TRBV12-3 or TRBV12-4 to TRBJ2-7; possibly TRBD2 for D (6 bases). The CDR3 length is 14 residues. Trimming shortened V by 6 bases and J by 5 bases, and 17 bases separated the two germline ends.

This clonotype came up a few times. The V call is TRBV20-1, the J call TRBJ2-7; 7 bases match TRBD1. Germline CDR1 DFQATT, CDR2 SNEGSKA (reference sequence). The CDR3 sequence is 15 residues long. V shed 5 bases, J shed 7 bases, and the junction held 17 bases outside the gene matches. The CDR3 protein is CSARLGDDDREEQYF. The CDR3 bases are TGCAGTGCTCGCCTAGGGGACGACGACAGGGAAGAGCAGTACTTC.

This clonotype appeared many times. The rearrangement uses TRBV10-3 and TRBJ2-2; D gene unclear. V was trimmed by 6 bases and J by 3 bases, leaving 5 bases between them. Germline V gene sequence: CDR1 ENHRY, CDR2 SYGVKD. There are 12 residues in the CDR3. In DNA form, the CDR3 reads TGTGCCATCAGCCGGGACACCGGGGAGCTGTTTTTT. Translation: CAISRDTGELFF.

The chain carries TRBV7-2 and TRBJ2-7; 8 bases fit TRBD1. The CDR3 extends over 15 amino acids. Per the germline V gene, CDR1 is SGHTA and CDR2 is FQGNSA. J gave up 5 bases and V 2 bases, and 8 bases lay outside the gene matches. The CDR3 region has the DNA TGTGCCAGCAGCTTACTAGCCGGGACAGGCCACGAGCAGTACTTC. This gives the protein CASSLLAGTGHEQYF.

This clonotype was recorded a few times. This sequence joins TRBV5-1 and TRBJ2-1, with TRBD2 matching 7 bases. The germline V gene has CDR1 SGHRS and CDR2 YFSETQ. Losses at the gene ends were 4 bases for V and 4 bases for J; bases not matched to a gene: 8. This CDR3 comprises 15 residues. The CDR3 loop is CASSVSSGVYNEQFF. DNA of the CDR3: TGCGCCAGCAGCGTAAGCAGCGGGGTTTACAATGAGCAGTTCTTC.

This clonotype was seen ten or more times. This chain connects TRBV20-1 to TRBJ2-7, with D tentatively TRBD2 (6 bases). The V end was cut by 0 bases, the J end by 3 bases, with 18 bases between. CDR3 size: 16 residues. Per the germline V gene, CDR1 is DFQATT and CDR2 is SNEGSKA (reference sequence). CDR3 nucleotide sequence: TGCAGTGCTAGAGATCCCGCAGCAGGCGGGGTCTACGAGCAGTACTTC. The encoded protein is CSARDPAAGGVYEQYF.

The CDR3 region has the DNA TGTGCCAGCAGTTCACTAGCGGGAGTCATCGGGGAGCTGTTTTTT. Translation: CASSSLAGVIGELFF. V and J are TRBV27 and TRBJ2-2; 11 bases align to TRBD2. Germline CDR1 is MNHEY and CDR2 is SMNVEV (reference sequence). CDR3 length equals 15 residues. The V gene end was trimmed by 4 bases and the J gene end by 7 bases; junction bases not matched to a gene: 5.

This clonotype was seen once. The CDR3 does not close with the conserved phenylalanine or tryptophan, likely indicating a read error. The rearrangement joins TRBV6-2 or TRBV6-3 to TRBJ2-1; D uncertain. Per the germline V gene, CDR1 is MNHEY and CDR2 is SVGEGT. Trimming took 7 bases from V and 0 from J, leaving 19 bases between them. The CDR3 is made up of 17 amino acids. This chain's CDR3 is CASTSWGIGVSYNEQFS. In DNA form, the CDR3 reads TGTGCCAGCACCTCTTGGGGTATTGGGGTCTCCTACAATGAGCAGTTCTCC.

This clonotype was detected only a few times. The chain uses TRBV4-3 and TRBJ2-1; 10 bases fit TRBD2. Per the germline V gene, CDR1 is LGHNA and CDR2 is YSLEER. The CDR3 contains 17 residues. V was pared by 1 base and J by 4 bases, with 7 bases of the junction left unmatched. The chain's CDR3 is CASSQVPGTSAYNEQFF. The CDR3 DNA sequence: TGCGCCAGCAGCCAAGTCCCGGGGACTAGCGCATACAATGAGCAGTTCTTC.

A few counts support this clonotype. CDR3 region: CASSQFRGMNTEAFF. The CDR3 bases are TGCGCCAGCAGCCAATTTAGGGGGATGAACACTGAAGCTTTCTTT. V usage is TRBV4-3 and J usage is TRBJ1-1; a possible D gene is TRBD1 (6 bases). The germline V gene has CDR1 LGHNA and CDR2 YSLEER. V was clipped by 2 bases and J by 0 bases, with 10 bases between them. The CDR3 is 15 amino acids.

This clonotype was counted at least ten times. The chain joins TRBV6-1 to TRBJ2-2; perhaps TRBD2 as D (6 bases). Germline values: CDR1 MNHNS, CDR2 SASEGT. The CDR3 extends over 16 amino acids. V was pared by 6 bases and J by 4 bases, with 18 bases between. The CDR3 region is CASRPPGLPFTGELFF. In nucleotides, the CDR3 is TGTGCCAGCAGACCGCCGGGACTCCCTTTCACCGGGGAGCTGTTTTTT.

This clonotype was counted many times. V gene TRBV7-2 combines with J gene TRBJ2-7, with 10 bases that match TRBD2. This CDR3 comprises 16 residues. Losses at the gene ends were 5 bases for V and 6 bases for J; bases not matched to a gene: 13. Looked up from germline, CDR1 is SGHTA and CDR2 is FQGNSA. The DNA for the CDR3 is TGTGCCAGCAGCCCACACTCCGGGACTAGCGATTCCGAGCAGTACTTC. This gives the protein CASSPHSGTSDSEQYF.

This clonotype was seen many times. V is TRBV15 and J is TRBJ2-5; D may be TRBD1 or TRBD2 (5 bases each). The CDR3 runs to 15 residues. CDR1 is LNHNV, CDR2 YYDKDF, per germline (reference sequence). Trimming pared 1 base from V and 3 bases from J, leaving 12 bases between. The CDR3 loop reads CATSRVGRGEETQYF. In nucleotides, the CDR3 is TGTGCCACCAGCAGAGTAGGAAGGGGAGAAGAGACCCAGTACTTC.

This clonotype was recorded a few times. The chain carries TRBV11-1 and TRBJ2-3, with unresolved D. Trimming took 3 bases from V and 2 from J, leaving 24 bases between them. The germline V gene has CDR1 SGHAT and CDR2 FQDESV (reference sequence). The CDR3 is made up of 19 amino acids. The CDR3 DNA reads TGTGCCAGCAGCTTCCCTCAGGTCTCCAGAACCGCTAACACAGATACGCAGTATTTT. It codes for CASSFPQVSRTANTDTQYF.

This chain joins TRBV12-3 or TRBV12-4 and TRBJ1-3, with no clear D. CDR3 length: 16 residues. V was trimmed by 3 bases and J by 0 bases, leaving 12 bases between them. In DNA, the CDR3 is TGTGCCAGCAGTTTCCCCTCAGCACCCTCTGGAAACACCATATATTTT. Amino acid sequence: CASSFPSAPSGNTIYF.

This clonotype was counted ten times or more. The V call is TRBV7-9, the J call TRBJ2-7; D not certain. In germline, CDR1 is SEHNR, CDR2 FQNEAQ (reference sequence). The V end lost 5 bases, the J end lost 3 bases, and 11 bases lay between the germline ends. CDR3 length: 13 residues. The CDR3 loop reads CASSIPGVYEQYF. In DNA, the CDR3 is TGTGCCAGCAGCATACCAGGAGTCTACGAGCAGTACTTC.

This clonotype was recorded a few times. The rearrangement joins TRBV6-2 or TRBV6-3 to TRBJ2-7; 10 bases map to TRBD2. V gave up 0 bases and J gave up 3 bases; unmatched junction bases: 8. This CDR3 has 17 amino acids. Germline CDR1 is MNHEY and CDR2 is SVGEGT. The CDR3 DNA reads as TGTGCCAGCAGTTACTCGATTGGGACTAGCGAGATCTACGAGCAGTACTTC. Encoded protein: CASSYSIGTSEIYEQYF.